A selection of T cell receptor beta chains follows, all from one sample in a study of shared clonotypes between healthy human individuals. TCRdb's copy holds only in-frame clones and misses some; the assay was immunoSEQ multiplex PCR. In the table there are 650,000 to 750,000 clones, about three quarters of which are singletons. Specimen: memory CD4+ T cells sorted from blood. The receptors were gathered from a woman in her twenties or thirties in good health. Each CDR3 is given with its conserved first and last residue. D genes are given only for firm matches. Rows give clone size only sometimes, using once, few, many, or a class for an expanded clone.

DNA: TGTGCCACCTCCCCCCACCCCATGAACACTGAAGCTTTCTTT; CDR3: CATSPHPMNTEAFF; D: -; J: TRBJ1-1; V: TRBV2; size: few
DNA: TGTGCCAGCAGCTTAGCAACTGGCGGGCAGTTCTTC; CDR3: CASSLATGGQFF; D: -; J: TRBJ2-1; V: TRBV11-2; size: -
DNA: TGTGCCAGCAGCAGGGACTCCTTGATCGAGCAGTACTTC; CDR3: CASSRDSLIEQYF; D: -; J: TRBJ2-7; V: TRBV7-2; size: -
DNA: TGTGCCAGCAGTCCCGGGGACAGGGGGTTCTATGGCTACACCTTC; CDR3: CASSPGDRGFYGYTF; D: TRBD1; J: TRBJ1-2; V: TRBV27; size: -
DNA: TGCAGCGTAACCGGACTAGCAGGGGAGACCCAGTACTTC; CDR3: CSVTGLAGETQYF; D: TRBD2; J: TRBJ2-5; V: TRBV29-1; size: once
DNA: TGTGCCAGTAGGGGGGACAGGGGGAATGAGCAGTTCTTC; CDR3: CASRGDRGNEQFF; D: TRBD1; J: TRBJ2-1; V: TRBV19; size: once
DNA: TGTGCCAGCAGCTCCGCCCCGGGGGGGCGGGAGGGAGGTACGCAGTATTTT; CDR3: CASSSAPGGREGGTQYF; D: TRBD2; J: TRBJ2-3; V: TRBV7-2; size: -
DNA: TGTGCCAGCAGCCCCCTCACTCGCAGGGGGACACCAGATACGCAGTATTTT; CDR3: CASSPLTRRGTPDTQYF; D: TRBD1; J: TRBJ2-3; V: TRBV7-6; size: -
DNA: TGTGCCAGCAGTGAAGGGGGGACTTTTACCTACGAGCAGTACTTC; CDR3: CASSEGGTFTYEQYF; D: -; J: TRBJ2-7; V: TRBV6-1; size: -
DNA: TGTGCCAGCAGTGAAGGGACAGGGGACACCGGGGAGCTGTTTTTT; CDR3: CASSEGTGDTGELFF; D: TRBD1; J: TRBJ2-2; V: TRBV6-4; size: -
DNA: TGTGCCTGGAGCGTTAGAATCGGCACTGAAGCTTTCTTT; CDR3: CAWSVRIGTEAFF; D: -; J: TRBJ1-1; V: TRBV30; size: few
DNA: TGTGCCAGCAGTCTAGGGTATAGGCCCCAGCATTTT; CDR3: CASSLGYRPQHF; D: -; J: TRBJ1-5; V: TRBV6-1; size: -
DNA: TGTGCCAGCAGCTTAGACTGGTCTGAGCAGTTCTTC; CDR3: CASSLDWSEQFF; D: -; J: TRBJ2-1; V: TRBV7-2; size: -
DNA: TGTGCCAGCAGTTACTCAGGGTCCGGGAATCAGCCCCAGCATTTT; CDR3: CASSYSGSGNQPQHF; D: -; J: TRBJ1-5; V: TRBV6-5; size: -
DNA: TGTGCCAGCACACCCGGGACAGCGAACACCGGGGAGCTGTTTTTT; CDR3: CASTPGTANTGELFF; D: TRBD1; J: TRBJ2-2; V: TRBV6-1; size: -
DNA: TGTGCCAGTAGTTTGACAGGGCACCTCATGAACACTGAAGCTTTCTTT; CDR3: CASSLTGHLMNTEAFF; D: TRBD1; J: TRBJ1-1; V: TRBV19; size: few
DNA: TGTGCCAGCAGCTTGGCCGGGGGACACACCTTATTCCCAGATACGCAGTATTTT; CDR3: CASSLAGGHTLFPDTQYF; D: -; J: TRBJ2-3; V: TRBV5-4; size: once
DNA: TGCGCCAGCAGCCAAGCCCTAGCGAGGGGGCAGTACTTC; CDR3: CASSQALARGQYF; D: -; J: TRBJ2-7; V: TRBV4-1; size: -
DNA: TGTGCCAGCAGTGGGCGGGGAACAGAGACCCAGTACTTC; CDR3: CASSGRGTETQYF; D: -; J: TRBJ2-5; V: TRBV6-6; size: once
DNA: TGTGCCAGCAGTCAACAGGGAGCCCTCTACGAGCAGTACTTC; CDR3: CASSQQGALYEQYF; D: -; J: TRBJ2-7; V: TRBV27; size: many
DNA: TGTGCCAGCTCACCATTTGGCGGGCGGCGCAGGCCTGACATGAACACTGAAGCTTTCTTT; CDR3: CASSPFGGRRRPDMNTEAFF; D: -; J: TRBJ1-1; V: TRBV18; size: once
DNA: TGCGCCAGCAGCCCGTCTAGCGGGAGCTACAATGAGCAGTTCTTC; CDR3: CASSPSSGSYNEQFF; D: TRBD2; J: TRBJ2-1; V: TRBV5-1; size: -
DNA: TGTGCCAGCAGCTTAGGGTGGACAGGAACCCCAACTAATGAAAAACTGTTTTTT; CDR3: CASSLGWTGTPTNEKLFF; D: TRBD1; J: TRBJ1-4; V: TRBV7-9; size: -
DNA: TGTGCCATCAGTGCTTCGGGATCTCTAACCGGGGAGCTGTTTTTT; CDR3: CAISASGSLTGELFF; D: -; J: TRBJ2-2; V: TRBV10-3; size: -
DNA: TGTGCCAGCAGCCCTAGGTCCGGGGGCGGTGAAAAACTGTTTTTT; CDR3: CASSPRSGGGEKLFF; D: -; J: TRBJ1-4; V: TRBV14; size: -
DNA: TGTGCCAGCAGCGTATCGACTAGTTCCGATACGCAGTATTTT; CDR3: CASSVSTSSDTQYF; D: -; J: TRBJ2-3; V: TRBV9; size: -
DNA: TGTGCCAGCTCACCATCGGGAGATAGTGAGCAGTTCTTC; CDR3: CASSPSGDSEQFF; D: -; J: TRBJ2-1; V: TRBV18; size: -
DNA: TGTGCCAGCAGTTTATCCTGGCAAACCTATGGCTACACCTTC; CDR3: CASSLSWQTYGYTF; D: -; J: TRBJ1-2; V: TRBV28; size: once
DNA: TGTGCCAGTAGTATTCAAAAGGGACAGGGAATTATGCCCCAGCATTTT; CDR3: CASSIQKGQGIMPQHF; D: TRBD1; J: TRBJ1-5; V: TRBV19; size: few
DNA: TGCGCCAGCAGCCCCGGTACTGGCAATCAGCCCCAGCATTTT; CDR3: CASSPGTGNQPQHF; D: -; J: TRBJ1-5; V: TRBV5-1; size: -
DNA: TGTGCCAGCAGCCAATGGACGGGGGAGACCCAGTACTTC; CDR3: CASSQWTGETQYF; D: -; J: TRBJ2-5; V: TRBV4-2; size: -
DNA: TGTGCCAGCAGCTTAGATATTAGCCTTGGGTTAGATGAGCAGTTCTTC; CDR3: CASSLDISLGLDEQFF; D: -; J: TRBJ2-1; V: TRBV11-3; size: -
DNA: TGCAGCGTTCCGAAAGGGACGGTGGAGACCCAGTACTTC; CDR3: CSVPKGTVETQYF; D: -; J: TRBJ2-5; V: TRBV29-1; size: few
DNA: TGTGCCAGCAGTTTACGGCAGGGGGAGGGAAACACCATATATTTT; CDR3: CASSLRQGEGNTIYF; D: TRBD1; J: TRBJ1-3; V: TRBV27; size: -
DNA: TGTGCCAGCAGCTTAGTTGGAGGGAGCGGAATCAATGAGCAGTTCTTC; CDR3: CASSLVGGSGINEQFF; D: -; J: TRBJ2-1; V: TRBV7-6; size: few
DNA: TGTGCCAGCAGGACATCTAACTATGGCTACACCTTC; CDR3: CASRTSNYGYTF; D: -; J: TRBJ1-2; V: TRBV6-5; size: -
DNA: TGTGCCAGCAGGTCCGGACAGGGAGGTCAGCCCCAGCATTTT; CDR3: CASRSGQGGQPQHF; D: TRBD1; J: TRBJ1-5; V: TRBV27; size: few
DNA: TGCGCCAGCAGCTTTACGGGAGGGGGCCACGAGCAGTACTTC; CDR3: CASSFTGGGHEQYF; D: -; J: TRBJ2-7; V: TRBV5-1; size: few
DNA: TGCGCCAGCAGCCAAGGTTGGGGAAAGGATACGCAGTATTTT; CDR3: CASSQGWGKDTQYF; D: -; J: TRBJ2-3; V: TRBV4-1; size: -
DNA: TGTGCCAGCACGGGGGACAGGGCAGGAAACACCATATATTTT; CDR3: CASTGDRAGNTIYF; D: TRBD1; J: TRBJ1-3; V: TRBV11-2; size: -
DNA: TGTGCCAGCAGCTTAGATAGTACTGCCCGCACAGATACGCAGTATTTT; CDR3: CASSLDSTARTDTQYF; D: -; J: TRBJ2-3; V: TRBV11-3; size: -
DNA: TGTGCCAGCAGCTTAGTAGGGTGGAATGGCTACACCTTC; CDR3: CASSLVGWNGYTF; D: -; J: TRBJ1-2; V: TRBV7-9; size: once
DNA: TGTGCCAGCAGTTTAGGTAGGGGCAATCAGCCCCAGCATTTT; CDR3: CASSLGRGNQPQHF; D: -; J: TRBJ1-5; V: TRBV27; size: many
DNA: TGTGCCAGCAGTCCGACGGACCTTTATGGCTACACCTTC; CDR3: CASSPTDLYGYTF; D: -; J: TRBJ1-2; V: TRBV6-1; size: -
DNA: TGCGCCAGCAGCCAAGTCCTCAGGGGTCGGAACACTGAAGCTTTCTTT; CDR3: CASSQVLRGRNTEAFF; D: -; J: TRBJ1-1; V: TRBV4-1; size: -
DNA: TGTGCCAGCAGTTTAACAGCCGTCCAACCCTACGAGCAGTACTTC; CDR3: CASSLTAVQPYEQYF; D: -; J: TRBJ2-7; V: TRBV6-5; size: few
DNA: TGTGCCAGCAGTGACTCCTTAGGGTACGAGCAGTACTTC; CDR3: CASSDSLGYEQYF; D: -; J: TRBJ2-7; V: TRBV25-1; size: -
DNA: TGTGCCAGCAGAAACCCGGGACAGGGTGGTGAAAAACTGTTTTTT; CDR3: CASRNPGQGGEKLFF; D: TRBD1; J: TRBJ1-4; V: TRBV28; size: -
DNA: TGTGCCAGTAGCTCAACAGGGGGTGCCGTCGGAGCTTTCTTT; CDR3: CASSSTGGAVGAFF; D: TRBD1; J: TRBJ1-1; V: TRBV19; size: -
DNA: TGTGCCAGCAGCCAAACATCCGGGGGGGAACTGTTTTTT; CDR3: CASSQTSGGELFF; D: -; J: TRBJ1-4; V: TRBV7-9; size: -
DNA: TGTGCCAGCAGTCAGCCGGCCCCCGAGCAGTACTTC; CDR3: CASSQPAPEQYF; D: -; J: TRBJ2-7; V: TRBV7-2; size: -
DNA: TGCGCCAGCAGCGGGCGGAGCGGGAGCGAGGGAGAGACCCAGTACTTC; CDR3: CASSGRSGSEGETQYF; D: TRBD2; J: TRBJ2-5; V: TRBV5-1; size: -
DNA: TGTGCCAGCAGTACCGTTAGCGGGAGGAGAAACGAGCAGTACTTC; CDR3: CASSTVSGRRNEQYF; D: TRBD2; J: TRBJ2-7; V: TRBV7-2; size: -
DNA: TGTGCCAGTAGTCTTATGAGGTTCACCGGGAATGAGCAGTTCTTC; CDR3: CASSLMRFTGNEQFF; D: -; J: TRBJ2-1; V: TRBV6-1; size: -
DNA: TGTGCCAGCAGCTTAGTCGGAACCAACACAGATACGCAGTATTTT; CDR3: CASSLVGTNTDTQYF; D: -; J: TRBJ2-3; V: TRBV11-2; size: -
DNA: TGCGCCAGCAGTGCCGGGGGGGAAAATGAGCAGTTCTTC; CDR3: CASSAGGENEQFF; D: TRBD2; J: TRBJ2-1; V: TRBV10-1; size: -
DNA: TGCGCCAGCAAAGGGTACGGGACTAGCGGGAGGGACGAGCAGTACTTC; CDR3: CASKGYGTSGRDEQYF; D: TRBD2; J: TRBJ2-7; V: TRBV4-1; size: -
DNA: TGTGCCAGCAGCTGGACTAGCGGGAGTGGTGAGCAGTACTTC; CDR3: CASSWTSGSGEQYF; D: TRBD2; J: TRBJ2-5; V: TRBV7-2; size: -
DNA: TGTGCCACCAGCCGGGACAGGGGGCAAGAGACCCAGTACTTC; CDR3: CATSRDRGQETQYF; D: TRBD1; J: TRBJ2-5; V: TRBV15; size: -
DNA: TGTGCCAGCAGCTTTACCAGAACGCGGGATACGCAGTATTTT; CDR3: CASSFTRTRDTQYF; D: -; J: TRBJ2-3; V: TRBV5-5; size: -